The source of this T cell receptor (beta chain) is a study of OX40 agonist ivuxolimab in advanced cancers. In the study overall: With a range of roughly 20 to 79, age averaged roughly 60 years, and more than 75% were male.

The study's findings and limits: Dosing at 0.1 to 3.0 mg/kg was accompanied by clonal expansion of CD4+ and CD8+ blood T cells by week 6.

The data were produced by immunoSEQ multiplex PCR, yet TCRdb's version contains in-frame clones alone and is incomplete. This repertoire shows around 13,000 clones, over 60% found once; its top ten account for around 40%. A word on this clone: Its antigen is still unknown. One base separates it from a far larger clone, so it is likely a read error. Other DNA sequences in the sample encode the same CDR3.

Per the germline V gene, CDR1 is MGHRA and CDR2 is YSYEKL. The CDR3 sequence is 15 residues long. The V and J ends lost 3 bases and 4 bases respectively, with 15 bases between them. This rearrangement joins TRBV4-1 to TRBJ1-2, with unresolved D. The sequencing here drew on CD4+ or CD8+ T cells sorted from blood, taken in a trial of the OX40 agonist ivuxolimab. The origin of this receptor is an adult with an advanced solid tumor such as melanoma, head and neck, liver or kidney cancer. In nucleotides, the CDR3 is TGCGCCAGCAGCCATGAAGGAAGCATAGTCTATGGCTACACCTTC. Translating gives CASSHEGSIVYGYTF.